The 16 T cell receptor beta chains given below trace back to one sample, sequenced in a study of identical twins. TCRdb used MiXCR to reprocess the 5' RACE reads, holding one entry per CDR3 protein. The sample lists around 510,000 distinct CDR3 sequences, around an eighth seen once, with 0.95% to 1% in the top ten. The sample was also linked to a second study, of yellow fever vaccine responses in identical twins.

Sequences were obtained from CD4+ T cells sorted from blood. Receptors originate from a woman aged 18-29 years in good health.

This clonotype was counted a few times. The chain carries TRBV7-9 and TRBJ2-7; TRBD2 might be the D (6 bases). This CDR3 comprises 13 residues. CDR1 and CDR2 (germline): SEHNR, FQNEAQ (reference sequence). V shed 5 bases and J shed 7 bases, with 15 bases lying between them. The DNA for the CDR3 is TGTGCCAGCAGCACCCAGAGCCGGGGGGAGCAGTACTTC. This sequence encodes CASSTQSRGEQYF. Full variable domain (rest looked up from reference TRBV7-9 and TRBJ2-7): DTGVSQNPRHKITKRGQNVTFRCDPISEHNRLYWYRQTLGQGPEFLTYFQNEAQLEKSRLLSDRFSAERPKGSFSTLEIQRTEQGDSAMYLCASSTQSRGEQYFGPGTRLTVT.

This clonotype was recorded a few times. The chain couples TRBV12-3 or TRBV12-4 to TRBJ2-3, with D tentatively TRBD1 (6 bases). Trimming cost V 4 bases and J 4 bases, with 9 bases left between them. This CDR3 is 13 amino acids long. CDR3 sequence: CASSYRVADTQYF. The CDR3 coding sequence is TGTGCCAGCAGTTACAGGGTGGCAGATACGCAGTATTTT.

The chain couples TRBV7-2 to TRBJ2-1; 8 nucleotides match TRBD2. With 5 bases clipped from V and 5 bases from J, the junction kept 11 bases outside the gene matches. CDR1 is SGHTA, CDR2 FQGNSA, per germline. The CDR3 has 16 amino acids. As DNA, the CDR3 is TGTGCCAGCAGCCCCATTAGAACTAGCGGTAACAATGAGCAGTTCTTC. Residues: CASSPIRTSGNNEQFF.

This clonotype was detected only a few times. J is TRBJ2-5 and V is TRBV7-8; weak D call: TRBD1 (6 bases). The CDR3 extends over 15 amino acids. Germline V gene sequence: CDR1 SGHVS, CDR2 FQNEAQ. The V end lost 4 bases, the J end lost 1 base, and 13 bases lay between the germline ends. Here the CDR3 DNA reads TGTGCCAGCAGCTCTCGGGGACACCCCCAAGAGACCCAGTACTTC. This codes for CASSSRGHPQETQYF.

A few counts support this clonotype. The chain employs TRBV12-3 or TRBV12-4 and TRBJ1-5; D is ambiguous. This CDR3 is built from 16 residues. Deletions cut 0 bases from V and 0 bases from J, with 9 bases between. The CDR3 region is CASSLAGYYSNQPQHF. CDR3 nucleotides: TGTGCCAGCAGTTTAGCAGGATATTATAGCAATCAGCCCCAGCATTTT.

The chain is built from TRBV29-1 and TRBJ2-4, with 11 bases lining up with TRBD1. The CDR3 is made up of 14 amino acids. After removal of 5 bases from V and 8 bases from J, the junction contained 8 bases not matched to a gene. Germline CDR1 is SQVTM and CDR2 is ANQGSEA. CDR3 protein: CSVKDRGQLDIQYF. CDR3 nucleotide sequence: TGCAGCGTTAAGGACAGGGGGCAATTGGACATTCAGTACTTC.

The chain uses TRBV6-4 and TRBJ1-1, with 8 bases fitting TRBD1. With 8 bases clipped from V and 1 base from J, the junction kept 0 bases outside the gene matches. Per germline, CDR1 MRHNA and CDR2 SNTAGT. This CDR3 has 12 residues. The DNA of the CDR3 is TGTGCCAGCGACAGGGGGAACACTGAAGCTTTCTTT. Protein product: CASDRGNTEAFF.

Only a few counts were recorded for this clonotype. V usage is TRBV28 and J usage is TRBJ1-4; 12 bases are shared with TRBD1. The V and J ends lost 10 bases and 8 bases, in that order; junction bases with no gene match: 11. From germline, CDR1 is MDHEN and CDR2 SYDVKM. The CDR3 runs to 15 residues. The CDR3: CATGTGGAGPEKLFF. Written as DNA, the CDR3 is TGTGCCACGGGGACAGGGGGCGCGGGGCCCGAAAAACTGTTTTTT. The full variable domain, with the rest looked up from reference TRBV28 and TRBJ1-4, is DVKVTQSSRYLVKRTGEKVFLECVQDMDHENMFWYRQDPGLGLRLIYFSYDVKMKEKGDIPEGYSVSREKKERFSLILESASTNQTSMYLCATGTGGAGPEKLFFGSGTQLSVL.

The rearrangement joins TRBV20-1 to TRBJ2-1; 12 nucleotides line up with TRBD2. Germline V gene data show CDR1 as DFQATT and CDR2 as SNEGSKA (reference sequence). CDR3 size: 16 residues. V lost 3 bases to trimming and J lost 4 bases; unmatched junction nucleotides: 7. As DNA, the CDR3 is TGCAGTGCTAGGAGCGATCTAGCGGGAGGGTACAATGAGCAGTTCTTC. Translated, it gives CSARSDLAGGYNEQFF.

V gene TRBV7-2 combines with J gene TRBJ2-3, with D hard to call. With 1 base removed from V and 4 bases from J, the gap between germline ends came to 9 bases. Looked up from germline, CDR1 is SGHTA and CDR2 is FQGNSA. This CDR3 has 14 amino acids. The CDR3 loop is CASSLDPIADTQYF. CDR3 nucleotide sequence: TGTGCCAGCAGCTTAGACCCGATCGCAGATACGCAGTATTTT.

The gene calls are TRBV6-5 and TRBJ1-6; TRBD1 might be the D (5 bases). Germline values: CDR1 MNHEY, CDR2 SVGAGI. This CDR3 is built from 14 residues. V lost 2 bases and J lost 15, with 17 bases in between. CDR3 residues: CASSYEPQGNLLHF. CDR3 in DNA: TGTGCCAGCAGTTACGAGCCCCAGGGAAACCTCCTCCACTTT.

The table lists this clonotype with many counts. The chain combines TRBV7-2 with TRBJ2-7; 12 bases align to TRBD2. The ends lost 5 bases at V and 4 bases at J; junction bases unmatched: 6. Germline CDR1 reads SGHTA; CDR2 reads FQGNSA. The CDR3 consists of 15 residues. CDR3 nucleotides: TGTGCCAGCAGCCCTAGCGGGGGGGCCCTATACGAGCAGTACTTC. Its translation is CASSPSGGALYEQYF.

Only a few counts were recorded for this clonotype. V is TRBV9 and J is TRBJ2-2; 7 bases are a match to TRBD2. The ends lost 0 bases at V and 7 bases at J; junction bases unmatched: 3. The CDR3 sequence is 14 residues long. The germline CDR1 and CDR2 sequences are SGDLS and YYNGEE. CDR3 region: CASSVVASGGELFF. CDR3 sequence (DNA): TGTGCCAGCAGCGTAGTCGCTAGCGGCGGGGAGCTGTTTTTT.

This chain uses TRBV6-4 with TRBJ2-2; D ambiguous. CDR1 is MRHNA, CDR2 SNTAGT, per germline. Trimming shortened V by 4 bases and J by 1 base, and 4 bases separated the two germline ends. The CDR3 extends over 13 amino acids. For the CDR3, the DNA is TGTGCCAGCAGTGCGGAGAACACCGGGGAGCTGTTTTTT. This encodes CASSAENTGELFF.

This rearrangement joins TRBV30 to TRBJ2-7, with D maybe TRBD1 (5 bases). The ends were cut back, 3 bases at V and 1 base at J, with 10 bases in the middle. Looked up from germline, CDR1 is GTSNPN and CDR2 is SVGIG (reference sequence). This CDR3 is built from 13 residues. This CDR3 reads CAWRPGHSYEQYF. The CDR3 nucleotides read TGTGCCTGGAGGCCAGGGCATTCCTACGAGCAGTACTTC.

This sequence joins TRBV4-2 and TRBJ2-5; tentatively, D is TRBD2 (5 bases). Deletions cut 4 bases from V and 4 bases from J, with 19 bases between. The germline V gene has CDR1 LGHNA and CDR2 YNFKEQ. This CDR3 region has 16 residues. The CDR3 DNA reads as TGTGCCAGCAGCCCGGGGTCTAGTCCCCGCGGAGAGACCCAGTACTTC. Protein: CASSPGSSPRGETQYF.